The 27 T cell receptor beta chains given below trace back to one sample, sequenced in a study of shared clonotypes between healthy human individuals. Assay used: immunoSEQ multiplex PCR; TCRdb lists only in-frame clones, some missing. Found here are about 470,000 clones, roughly 83% of them singletons; the top ten hold roughly an eighth. Material: PBMCs. The receptors were gathered from a woman between 40 and 55 years old in good health. Some clones in this sample may be carry-over from other donors' samples.

This rearrangement joins TRBV28 to TRBJ1-2; 8 bases align to TRBD1. With V trimmed by 5 bases and J by 3 bases, 5 bases remained unmatched. The CDR3 loop spans 14 amino acids. Germline CDR1 reads MDHEN; CDR2 reads SYDVKM. CDR3 in amino acids: CASSVRGPDYGYTF. CDR3 sequence (DNA): TGTGCCAGCAGTGTCAGGGGGCCGGACTATGGCTACACCTTC.

This clone was seen just once. The chain is built from TRBV5-1 and TRBJ2-1, with D possibly matching TRBD1 (6 bases). Germline values: CDR1 SGHRS, CDR2 YFSETQ. Trimming took 0 bases from V and 4 from J, leaving 11 bases between them. This CDR3 has 15 amino acids. The CDR3 sequence: CASSLATGSYNEQFF. The CDR3 nucleotides are TGCGCCAGCAGCTTGGCGACAGGTAGTTACAATGAGCAGTTCTTC.

The J gene is TRBJ1-1, the V gene TRBV19, with no clear D. The CDR3 is made up of 13 amino acids. Germline V gene data show CDR1 as LNHDA and CDR2 as SQIVND (reference sequence). Trimming took off 4 bases at V and 1 base at J, with 7 bases between the two ends. CDR3 coding DNA: TGTGCCAGTAGTAGTGTGGGGAACACTGAAGCTTTCTTT. The encoded protein is CASSSVGNTEAFF.

The V call is TRBV7-2, the J call TRBJ1-3; D remains ambiguous. CDR3 length: 14 amino acids. Germline V gene data show CDR1 as SGHTA and CDR2 as FQGNSA. The V and J ends lost 1 base and 0 bases respectively, with 4 bases between them. This chain's CDR3 is CASSLVNSGNTIYF. The CDR3 bases are TGTGCCAGCAGCTTAGTGAACTCTGGAAACACCATATATTTT.

The V and J genes are TRBV10-3 and TRBJ2-7, with TRBD2 matching 16 bases. This CDR3 has 17 residues. V trimming: 0 bases; J trimming: 4 bases; junction bases outside the gene matches: 3. The germline gives CDR1 ENHRY, CDR2 SYGVKD. The chain's CDR3 is CAISESGLAGGGYEQYF. CDR3 nucleotide sequence: TGTGCCATCAGTGAGTCGGGACTAGCGGGAGGGGGGTACGAGCAGTACTTC.

This sequence joins TRBV5-6 and TRBJ2-5; 9 bases match TRBD2. The germline CDR1 and CDR2 sequences are SGHDT and YYEEEE. The length of the CDR3 is 17 residues. V trimming: 4 bases; J trimming: 4 bases; junction bases outside the gene matches: 14. The CDR3 DNA sequence: TGTGCCAGCAGCGACGGTTTGGGCGGGAGGGTAGGAGAGACCCAGTACTTC. Its translation is CASSDGLGGRVGETQYF.

This rearrangement joins TRBV18 to TRBJ2-7; 7 bases line up with TRBD1. The CDR3 extends over 12 amino acids. V lost 4 bases to trimming and J lost 4 bases; unmatched junction nucleotides: 1. Germline loops: CDR1 KGHSH, CDR2 LQKENI. The CDR3, as DNA: TGTGCCAGCTCACGGGGACAGTACGAGCAGTACTTC. It is translated as CASSRGQYEQYF.

The rearrangement uses TRBV7-2 and TRBJ2-2; TRBD1 is a possible D gene (6 bases). This CDR3 has 14 amino acids. The V gene lost 4 bases and the J gene lost 3 bases, with 9 bases spanning the gap. Germline values: CDR1 SGHTA, CDR2 FQGNSA. In DNA form, the CDR3 reads TGTGCCAGCAGCTCGACAGGATACACCGGGGAGCTGTTTTTT. Its protein product is CASSSTGYTGELFF.

V gene TRBV7-8 combines with J gene TRBJ2-5; 12 nucleotides line up with TRBD2. This CDR3 has 18 residues. V was pared by 1 base and J by 5 bases, with 11 bases of the junction left unmatched. From germline, CDR1 is SGHVS and CDR2 FQNEAQ. This chain's CDR3 is CASSLEMLAGGPGETQYF. The CDR3 coding sequence is TGTGCCAGCAGCTTAGAAATGCTAGCGGGAGGGCCTGGGGAGACCCAGTACTTC.

Worth noting for this clone: The same CDR3 arises from other DNA sequences in this sample as well. The chain couples TRBV30 to TRBJ2-7; TRBD1 matches 7 bases. The germline V gene has CDR1 GTSNPN and CDR2 SVGIG (reference sequence). The ends lost 0 bases at V and 5 bases at J; junction bases unmatched: 4. This CDR3 has 13 residues. The CDR3 spells CAWSVGGGNEQYF. The CDR3 nucleotides read TGTGCCTGGAGTGTAGGGGGCGGAAACGAGCAGTACTTC.

This clone showed up just a few times. The same CDR3 also results from other DNA sequences found in this sample. The chain joins TRBV5-4 to TRBJ2-3; unclear D gene. The CDR3 is 13 residues long. CDR1 SGHNT and CDR2 YYREEE come from the germline V gene (reference sequence). Trimming took off 0 bases at V and 2 bases at J, with 4 bases between the two ends. CDR3 amino acids: CASSLASTDTQYF. CDR3 nucleotides: TGTGCCAGCAGCTTGGCTTCCACAGATACGCAGTATTTT.

The chain has TRBV27 and TRBJ1-4; no clear D. The V gene lost 3 bases and the J gene lost 8 bases, with 10 bases spanning the gap. This CDR3 is 13 amino acids long. Germline V gene data show CDR1 as MNHEY and CDR2 as SMNVEV (reference sequence). CDR3 region: CASSFVFGEKLFF. CDR3 coding DNA: TGTGCCAGCAGTTTTGTGTTCGGGGAAAAACTGTTTTTT.

The chain joins TRBV27 to TRBJ2-5; D is possibly TRBD1 (6 bases). Germline CDR1 MNHEY, CDR2 SMNVEV (reference sequence). Trimming stripped 6 bases from V and 2 bases from J, with 10 bases between. The CDR3 runs to 13 residues. CDR3 residues: CASRITGQETQYF. The CDR3 DNA follows: TGTGCCAGCAGGATTACAGGGCAAGAGACCCAGTACTTC.

V and J are TRBV6-5 and TRBJ2-2, with TRBD2 matching over 10 bases. The CDR3 is 15 residues long. Germline CDR1 MNHEY, CDR2 SVGAGI. The ends lost 5 bases at V and 4 bases at J; junction bases unmatched: 4. CDR3 DNA: TGTGCCAGCAGTGTTTCTAGCGGGAGCACCGGGGAGCTGTTTTTT. This encodes CASSVSSGSTGELFF.

The chain carries TRBV18 and TRBJ1-1; 11 bases map to TRBD1. V lost 3 bases and J lost 4; bases outside the gene matches: 1. The CDR3 is 14 residues long. CDR1 and CDR2 from the germline V gene are KGHSH and LQKENI. This chain's CDR3 is CASSPGQGGTEAFF. CDR3 DNA: TGTGCCAGCTCACCGGGACAGGGGGGCACTGAAGCTTTCTTT. Supplemented by reference TRBV18 and TRBJ1-1, the full variable domain reads NAGVMQNPRHLVRRRGQEARLRCSPMKGHSHVYWYRQLPEEGLKFMVYLQKENIIDESGMPKERFSAEFPKEGPSILRIQQVVRGDSAAYFCASSPGQGGTEAFFGQGTRLTVV.

Of note for this clone: In the same sample, other DNA sequences code for this CDR3. The V gene is TRBV11-3, the J gene TRBJ2-3; no definite D call. The CDR3 has 14 amino acids. CDR1 SGHNT and CDR2 YENEEA come from the germline V gene. Trimming stripped 1 base from V and 2 bases from J, with 7 bases between. CDR3 sequence (DNA): TGTGCCAGCAGCTTAGGATTAGCCACAGATACGCAGTATTTT. This gives the protein CASSLGLATDTQYF.

The genes are TRBV28 and TRBJ1-5; no clear D. The CDR3 is 14 residues long. With 4 bases removed from V and 4 bases from J, the gap between germline ends came to 11 bases. CDR1 is MDHEN, CDR2 SYDVKM, per germline. The CDR3 region is CASSSPSVNQPQHF. The CDR3 DNA is TGTGCCAGCAGTTCCCCATCCGTAAATCAGCCCCAGCATTTT.

J is TRBJ2-7 and V is TRBV19; possible D gene TRBD1, 6 bases. Trimming shortened V by 3 bases and J by 6 bases, and 15 bases separated the two germline ends. CDR1 and CDR2 (germline): LNHDA, SQIVND (reference sequence). This CDR3 spans 14 amino acids. CDR3 sequence reads: CASSIPGVIREQYF. The DNA of the CDR3 is TGTGCCAGTAGTATTCCAGGGGTAATTCGCGAGCAGTACTTC.

V is TRBV5-1 and J is TRBJ2-7, with D perhaps given as TRBD1 or TRBD2 (5 bases each). V was clipped by 4 bases and J by 0 bases, with 23 bases between them. Germline loops: CDR1 SGHRS, CDR2 YFSETQ. CDR3 size: 18 residues. The CDR3 spells CASSLYYDPGPSSYEQYF. CDR3 coding DNA: TGCGCCAGCAGCCTATACTATGACCCGGGACCGTCCTCCTACGAGCAGTACTTC.

V is TRBV14 and J is TRBJ2-1, with 8 bases that match TRBD1. This CDR3 contains 16 residues. Germline assignment: CDR1 SGHDN and CDR2 FVKESK. Trimming took 2 bases from V and 4 from J; bases not matched to a gene: 7. CDR3 amino acids: CASSQPRTGRYNEQFF. CDR3 nucleotides: TGTGCCAGCAGCCAACCCAGGACAGGGCGGTACAATGAGCAGTTCTTC.

The chain couples TRBV25-1 to TRBJ2-3; 12 nucleotides agree with TRBD2. The junction had 5 bases not matched to a gene; V was cut back by 3 bases and J by 4 bases. This CDR3 spans 16 amino acids. From germline, CDR1 is MGHDK and CDR2 SYGVNS. CDR3 in DNA: TGTGCCAGCAGTGATCTAGCGGGAGGGCCCGCAGATACGCAGTATTTT. Its translation: CASSDLAGGPADTQYF. Full variable domain (rest looked up from reference TRBV25-1 and TRBJ2-3): EADIYQTPRYLVIGTGKKITLECSQTMGHDKMYWYQQDPGMELHLIHYSYGVNSTEKGDLSSESTVSRIRTEHFPLTLESARPSHTSQYLCASSDLAGGPADTQYFGPGTRLTVL.

The chain recombines TRBV19 with TRBJ2-7; D call uncertain. The ends were cut back, 5 bases at V and 2 bases at J, with 10 bases in the middle. This CDR3 region has 13 residues. Germline values: CDR1 LNHDA, CDR2 SQIVND (reference sequence). CDR3 in amino acids: CASSPVSTYEQYF. The CDR3 coding sequence is TGTGCCAGTAGTCCAGTCAGCACCTACGAGCAGTACTTC.

The chain uses TRBV25-1 and TRBJ2-7; no clear D. V was trimmed by 6 bases and J by 2 bases, leaving 14 bases between them. Per the germline V gene, CDR1 is MGHDK and CDR2 is SYGVNS. CDR3 length: 14 residues. Here the CDR3 reads CASSEPTEPYEQYF. For the CDR3, the DNA is TGTGCCAGCAGCGAACCGACGGAGCCCTACGAGCAGTACTTC.

The V gene is TRBV5-1, the J gene TRBJ2-7; the D gene is possibly TRBD1 (5 bases). Trimming removed 0 bases from V and 7 bases from J, with 14 bases in between. This CDR3 spans 14 amino acids. The germline gives CDR1 SGHRS, CDR2 YFSETQ. This CDR3 is CASSLAMDTKEQYF. For the CDR3, the DNA is TGCGCCAGCAGCTTGGCCATGGACACGAAGGAGCAGTACTTC. Combining the CDR3 with reference TRBV5-1 and TRBJ2-7 gives the whole variable domain KAGVTQTPRYLIKTRGQQVTLSCSPISGHRSVSWYQQTPGQGLQFLFEYFSETQRNKGNFPGRFSGRQFSNSRSEMNVSTLELGDSALYLCASSLAMDTKEQYFGPGTRLTVT.

The V gene is TRBV7-9, the J gene TRBJ2-7; D ambiguous. V shed 3 bases and J shed 7 bases, with 7 bases lying between them. The germline gives CDR1 SEHNR, CDR2 FQNEAQ (reference sequence). This CDR3 comprises 11 residues. The CDR3 protein is CASSLTEEQYF. In DNA, the CDR3 is TGTGCCAGCAGCTTGACTGAGGAGCAGTACTTC.

This clone was counted a few times. The chain is built from TRBV18 and TRBJ1-1; TRBD1 might be the D (6 bases). V was clipped by 3 bases and J by 0 bases, with 11 bases between them. The CDR3 runs to 15 residues. Germline loops: CDR1 KGHSH, CDR2 LQKENI. CDR3 in amino acids: CASSPGQDMNTEAFF. The CDR3 nucleotides are TGTGCCAGCTCACCGGGACAAGACATGAACACTGAAGCTTTCTTT.

V gene TRBV10-3 combines with J gene TRBJ2-7, with TRBD2 matching over 12 bases. After removal of 9 bases from V and 2 bases from J, the junction contained 14 bases not matched to a gene. The CDR3 covers 17 residues. Germline V gives CDR1 ENHRY, CDR2 SYGVKD. CDR3 amino acids: CAIQGADGLAGTYEQYF. The CDR3 DNA follows: TGTGCCATACAGGGGGCTGACGGACTAGCGGGAACCTACGAGCAGTACTTC.